This T cell receptor (beta chain) was documented in a study of shared clonotypes between healthy human individuals. Regarding the study as a whole: Deeper or shallower sequencing was expected to change how clonotypes are shared among donors. Larger richness was generally estimated for naive than memory subsets.

The germline V gene has CDR1 SGHTA and CDR2 FQGTGA. Trimming left V 5 bases short and J 9 bases short, with 14 bases between. The CDR3 extends over 13 amino acids. The study drew all its donors from Caucasian adults living in Nashville, Tennessee. Both subsets, CD45RA+ naive and CD45RA-negative memory, were split from the CD4+ cells. As regards this clone: Its specificity is not known.

The table came from immunoSEQ multiplex PCR; TCRdb's copy has only in-frame clones and leaves some out. The sample shows millions of clones, approximately 94% of them seen only once. The clonotype originates from a man between 18 and 29 years old in good health. The material sequenced was naive CD4+ T cells sorted from blood. This sample's subset: CD45RA+ positively selected. The V and J genes are TRBV7-3 and TRBJ1-3; D possibly corresponds to TRBD1 (5 bases). The CDR3 protein is CASSADTGGTIYF. CDR3 DNA sequence: TGTGCCAGCAGCGCCGATACGGGGGGCACCATATATTTT.